These 14 T cell receptor beta chains share one sample of origin, sequenced in a study of T-cell memory formation after mild COVID-19. In TCRdb, the 5' RACE reads were re-called with MiXCR into one record per CDR3 protein. The sample holds about 110,000 distinct CDR3 sequences, more than 15% seen once. Sequencing was carried out using PBMCs or a T cell subset sorted from them (not recorded which). These receptors all come from an adult woman who had mild COVID-19 (a few samples of this study predate the infection). Cell type and time point are not known.

This clonotype occurred a few times. The rearrangement links TRBV5-1 to TRBJ1-1, with 8 bases aligning to TRBD1. Germline values: CDR1 SGHRS, CDR2 YFSETQ. The CDR3 runs 14 residues. V dropped 4 bases and J dropped 0; count of bases not matched to a gene: 2. Here the CDR3 reads CASSGQGMNTEAFF. In nucleotides, the CDR3 is TGCGCCAGCAGCGGACAGGGTATGAACACTGAAGCTTTCTTT. The full variable domain, its missing parts supplied by reference TRBV5-1 and TRBJ1-1, is KAGVTQTPRYLIKTRGQQVTLSCSPISGHRSVSWYQQTPGQGLQFLFEYFSETQRNKGNFPGRFSGRQFSNSRSEMNVSTLELGDSALYLCASSGQGMNTEAFFGQGTRLTVV.

This clonotype was observed a few times. The rearrangement uses TRBV5-4 and TRBJ2-7, with D perhaps TRBD1 or TRBD2 (5 bases each). Trimming cost V 4 bases and J 2 bases, with 13 bases left between them. Germline V gives CDR1 SGHNT, CDR2 YYREEE (reference sequence). CDR3 length: 14 residues. The CDR3 protein is CASSDGDGPYEQYF. Written as DNA, the CDR3 is TGTGCCAGCAGCGACGGGGACGGCCCCTACGAGCAGTACTTC.

This clonotype turned up a few times. This chain connects TRBV6-2 or TRBV6-3 to TRBJ2-1; weak D call: TRBD2 (6 bases). Between the trimmed V and J ends, which lost 5 bases and 0 bases, there was a span of 11 bases. Germline CDR1 MNHEY, CDR2 SVGEGT. This CDR3 has 15 residues. The CDR3 loop reads CASSVDGSSYNEQFF. The CDR3 DNA sequence: TGTGCCAGCAGTGTGGACGGGAGCTCCTACAATGAGCAGTTCTTC.

This clonotype has only a few counts. The J gene is TRBJ2-1, the V gene TRBV29-1, with a possible D match to TRBD2 (6 bases). The V gene lost 4 bases and the J gene lost 2 bases, with 9 bases spanning the gap. The CDR3 extends over 13 amino acids. In germline, CDR1 is SQVTM, CDR2 ANQGSEA. CDR3 DNA sequence: TGCAGCGTTGTCGGGGGAACCTACAATGAGCAGTTCTTC. Amino acid sequence: CSVVGGTYNEQFF.

This clonotype was detected only a few times. This rearrangement joins TRBV6-1 to TRBJ1-1, with D maybe TRBD1 (5 bases). This CDR3 contains 11 residues. Germline V CDR1 and CDR2: MNHNS, SASEGT. The V end was cut by 7 bases, the J end by 4 bases, with 7 bases between. The CDR3 reads CASKGVTEAFF. CDR3 DNA: TGTGCCAGCAAAGGGGTCACTGAAGCTTTCTTT.

The chain carries TRBV7-2 and TRBJ2-7; 8 nucleotides line up with TRBD1. Trimming cost V 5 bases and J 3 bases; bases outside gene matches: 6. The CDR3 has 14 amino acids. The germline CDR1 and CDR2 sequences are SGHTA and FQGNSA. The CDR3 loop is CASSHPGGGYEQYF. The CDR3 DNA reads as TGTGCCAGCAGCCATCCAGGGGGCGGCTACGAGCAGTACTTC.

Concerning this clonotype itself: It may be a read error: a sequence one base away is much more abundant. This rearrangement joins TRBV14 to TRBJ2-7; no firm D call. CDR3 length equals 15 residues. Germline-derived CDR1 and CDR2 are SGHDN and FVKESK. This chain's CDR3 is CDSSQEVEMRNEQYF. The CDR3 DNA is TGTGACAGCAGCCAAGAAGTAGAAATGCGGAACGAGCAGTACTTC.

The rearrangement joins TRBV7-6 to TRBJ2-7, with D maybe TRBD2 (6 bases). The CDR3 is 14 residues long. From germline, CDR1 is SGHVS and CDR2 FNYEAQ. V was cut by 5 bases and J by 0 bases, with 11 bases left in between. The CDR3 sequence: CASSPPTSSYEQYF. The CDR3 region has the DNA TGTGCCAGCAGCCCCCCGACTAGCTCCTACGAGCAGTACTTC.

This clonotype was detected only a few times. The gene calls are TRBV12-3 or TRBV12-4 and TRBJ1-1; D is unresolved. The CDR3 contains 12 residues. V dropped 6 bases and J dropped 6 bases, with 11 bases sitting between them. CDR3 DNA: TGTGCCAGCAGGGCCGAGGTGCCTGAAGCTTTCTTT. This gives the protein CASRAEVPEAFF.

This clonotype was seen a handful of times. This sequence joins TRBV4-1 and TRBJ1-2; D uncertain. The CDR3 is made up of 12 amino acids. From germline, CDR1 is MGHRA and CDR2 YSYEKL. With 3 bases removed from V and 6 bases from J, the gap between germline ends came to 8 bases. The CDR3 reads CASSHNGDGYTF. CDR3 DNA: TGCGCCAGCAGCCATAATGGGGATGGCTACACCTTC.

This clonotype came up once. The V call is TRBV6-2 or TRBV6-3, the J call TRBJ1-1, with D possibly TRBD1 on 5 matching bases. CDR1 is MNHEY and CDR2 is SVGEGT in the germline V gene. The V end lost 5 bases, the J end lost 4 bases, and 11 bases lay between the germline ends. The CDR3 sequence is 13 residues long. CDR3 coding DNA: TGTGCCAGCAGTCCGAGGACAAGCACTGAAGCTTTCTTT. The encoded protein is CASSPRTSTEAFF.

This clonotype has only a few counts. The genes are TRBV4-2 and TRBJ2-7, with 11 bases identical to TRBD1. Germline CDR1 is LGHNA and CDR2 is YNFKEQ. V trimming: 0 bases; J trimming: 2 bases; junction bases outside the gene matches: 9. This CDR3 is built from 18 residues. The CDR3 nucleotides are TGTGCCAGCAGCCAAGAAGGGACAGGGGGTATGGGGACCTACGAGCAGTACTTC. This translates into CASSQEGTGGMGTYEQYF.

This chain connects TRBV7-9 to TRBJ2-1, with D perhaps matching TRBD1 or TRBD2 (5 bases each). Trimming left V 2 bases short and J 5 bases short, with 16 bases between. This CDR3 has 16 residues. Germline V gene lookup returns CDR1 SEHNR and CDR2 FQNEAQ (reference sequence). As DNA, the CDR3 is TGTGCCAGCAGCTTAAGGTTGGGGACCTACCACAATGAGCAGTTCTTC. Translating it yields CASSLRLGTYHNEQFF. Supplemented by reference TRBV7-9 and TRBJ2-1, the full variable domain reads DTGVSQNPRHKITKRGQNVTFRCDPISEHNRLYWYRQTLGQGPEFLTYFQNEAQLEKSRLLSDRFSAERPKGSFSTLEIQRTEQGDSAMYLCASSLRLGTYHNEQFFGPGTRLTVL.

In its sample, this clonotype was seen a few times. This chain links TRBV4-3 with TRBJ2-1; D remains ambiguous. CDR3 length: 14 residues. Germline CDR1 LGHNA, CDR2 YSLEER. V lost 0 bases, J lost 10 bases, and 13 bases lay in between. CDR3 DNA: TGCGCCAGCAGCCAAGATATGAACTACGACGAGCAGTTCTTC. This codes for CASSQDMNYDEQFF.